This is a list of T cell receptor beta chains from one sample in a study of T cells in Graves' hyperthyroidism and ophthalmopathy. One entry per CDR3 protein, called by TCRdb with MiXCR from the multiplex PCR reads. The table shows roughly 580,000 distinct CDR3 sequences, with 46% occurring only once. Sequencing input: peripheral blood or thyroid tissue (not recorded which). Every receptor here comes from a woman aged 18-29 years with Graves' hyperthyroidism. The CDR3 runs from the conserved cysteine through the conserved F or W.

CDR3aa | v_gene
CATSDPRQGNEKLFF | TRBV24-1
CATNRDWNQPQHF | TRBV7-8
CASSQGGQIQETQYF | TRBV7-8
CATSDSSGANVLTF | TRBV24-1
CASSAPMREQGSTGELFF | TRBV25-1
CASSRASNYGYTF | TRBV19
CSAGTEHEAFF | TRBV29-1
CATALAGGYQETQYF | TRBV7-7
CAISEYRSVESQETQYF | TRBV10-3
CASAGLTYEQYF | TRBV2
CASSLAGGGGDEQYF | TRBV5-1
CAIRTRDRGNEQYF | TRBV10-3
CASRELTGNQPQHF | TRBV2
CASSLATGTGTGELFF | TRBV7-4
CASSQSLAGTDEQYF | TRBV4-1
CATSSKLGGNQPQHF | TRBV15
CASSVAPSRTGSGGTEAFF | TRBV9
CSVGQGNTIYF | TRBV29-1
CASSYDRDREKLFF | TRBV7-9
CSVAVTGVMGETQYF | TRBV29-1
CASSLPGGANVLTF | TRBV5-1
CASSTRTGDGNTIYF | TRBV7-2
CASSLRGDAGANVLTF | TRBV7-6
CATSDFGQSYGYTF | TRBV24-1
CASSDRSGRSTDTQYF | TRBV6-4
CASSVFTLRTGGRGEQYF | TRBV7-8
CASSLAQMQYYGYTF | TRBV7-9
CASSISSRGLYEQYF | TRBV19
CASSVTSGRANEQFF | TRBV2
CASSPLAGKETQYF | TRBV18
CSAKEWGDSF | TRBV20-1
CATSGTGEKLFF | TRBV10-3
CASSLADGNQPQHF | TRBV5-1
CASSLGHQNTEAFF | TRBV7-2
CASRDRGLNYGYTF | TRBV19
CASSIQEDYGYTF | TRBV5-1
CATSDSRRGRDGELFF | TRBV24-1
CASSLSSEGSYGYTF | TRBV5-1
CSVERQGNYGYTF | TRBV29-1
CATSAQADNYGYTF | TRBV24-1
CASSAAPQETQYF | TRBV9
CASSSQQGPYGYTF | TRBV9
CASRLTFSAYEQYF | TRBV7-2
CASGTEAATEVFF | TRBV2
CASSRTGGGDTEAFF | TRBV2
CASRNLDTEAFF | TRBV9
CASSQWDQPQHF | TRBV7-9
CASSEGPAGGSTDTQYF | TRBV25-1